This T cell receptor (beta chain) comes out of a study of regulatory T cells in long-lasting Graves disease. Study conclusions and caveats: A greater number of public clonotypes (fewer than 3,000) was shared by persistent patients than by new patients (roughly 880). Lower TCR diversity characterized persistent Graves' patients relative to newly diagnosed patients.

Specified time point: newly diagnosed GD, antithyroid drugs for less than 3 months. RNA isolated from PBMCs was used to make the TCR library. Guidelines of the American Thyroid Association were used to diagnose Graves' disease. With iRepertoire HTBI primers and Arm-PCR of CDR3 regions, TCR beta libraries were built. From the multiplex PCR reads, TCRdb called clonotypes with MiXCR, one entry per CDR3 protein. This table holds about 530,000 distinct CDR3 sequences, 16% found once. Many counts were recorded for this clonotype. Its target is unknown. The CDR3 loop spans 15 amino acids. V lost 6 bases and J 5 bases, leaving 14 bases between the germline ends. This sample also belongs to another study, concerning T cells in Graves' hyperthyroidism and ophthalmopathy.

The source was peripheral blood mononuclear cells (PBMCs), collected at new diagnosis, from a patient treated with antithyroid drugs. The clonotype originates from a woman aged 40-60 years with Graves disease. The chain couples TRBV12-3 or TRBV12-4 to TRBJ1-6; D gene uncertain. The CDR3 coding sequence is TGTGCCAGCAGCTACACTTGGACGGATAATTCACCCCTCCACTTT. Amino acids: CASSYTWTDNSPLHF.